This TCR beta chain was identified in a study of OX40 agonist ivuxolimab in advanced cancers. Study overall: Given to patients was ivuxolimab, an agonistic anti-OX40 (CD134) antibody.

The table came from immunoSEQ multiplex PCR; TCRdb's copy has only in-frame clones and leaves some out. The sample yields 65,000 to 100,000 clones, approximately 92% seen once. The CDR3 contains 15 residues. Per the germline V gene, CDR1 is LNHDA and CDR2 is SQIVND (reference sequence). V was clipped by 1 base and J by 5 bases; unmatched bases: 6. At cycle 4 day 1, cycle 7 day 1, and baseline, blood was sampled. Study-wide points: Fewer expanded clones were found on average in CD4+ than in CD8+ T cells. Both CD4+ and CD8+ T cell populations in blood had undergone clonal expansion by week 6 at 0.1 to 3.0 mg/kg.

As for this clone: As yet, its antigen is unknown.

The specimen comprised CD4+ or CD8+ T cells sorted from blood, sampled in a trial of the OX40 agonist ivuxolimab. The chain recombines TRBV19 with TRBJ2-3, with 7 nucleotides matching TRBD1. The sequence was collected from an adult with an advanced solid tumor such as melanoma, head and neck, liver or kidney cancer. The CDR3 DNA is TGTGCCAGTAGTATAGGACAGGGTTTTCAAGATACGCAGTATTTT. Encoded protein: CASSIGQGFQDTQYF.